The 27 T cell receptor beta chains reported below all come from one sample, sequenced in a study of blood T cells in healthy people across ages. A J-beta primer mix and a sample-barcoded 5' primer were used in a second PCR of about 6 to 12 cycles. TCRdb re-called the 5' RACE reads through MiXCR, storing one row per CDR3 protein. The table lists 1.5 million to 2 million distinct CDR3 sequences, approximately 32% of them singletons. Sequencing input: blood. These receptors were collected from a woman aged 25 to 39 in good health.

This clonotype turned up a few times. The chain joins TRBV29-1 to TRBJ2-3, with 7 bases matching TRBD1. The CDR3 loop spans 13 amino acids. With V trimmed by 7 bases and J by 0 bases, 4 bases remained unmatched. Germline V gene sequence: CDR1 SQVTM, CDR2 ANQGSEA. The CDR3 protein is CSGTGTSTDTQYF. CDR3 coding DNA: TGCAGCGGGACAGGAACAAGCACAGATACGCAGTATTTT.

In regard to this clonotype: Being one base from a much bigger clone, this may be a read error. The CDR3 sequence: CAGTLNPRSGNEQFF. In DNA, the CDR3 is TGTGCCGGCACCCTAAACCCCAGGTCCGGAAATGAGCAGTTCTTC. The V call is TRBV9, the J call TRBJ2-1; D is ambiguous. The CDR3 covers 15 residues. CDR1 and CDR2 from the germline V gene are SGDLS and YYNGEE. The V gene lost 10 bases and the J gene lost 7 bases, with 24 bases spanning the gap.

Only a few counts were recorded for this clonotype. The chain joins TRBV7-3 to TRBJ2-1; maybe TRBD1 (6 bases). Trimming shortened V by 8 bases and J by 4 bases, and 12 bases separated the two germline ends. This CDR3 has 13 amino acids. Germline loops: CDR1 SGHTA, CDR2 FQGTGA. CDR3 residues: CASATTGYNEQFF. The DNA of the CDR3 is TGTGCCAGCGCAACGACAGGTTACAATGAGCAGTTCTTC. The full variable domain, in which reference TRBV7-3 and TRBJ2-1 provide the parts outside the CDR3, is GAGVSQTPSNKVTEKGKYVELRCDPISGHTALYWYRQSLGQGPEFLIYFQGTGAADDSGLPNDRFFAVRPEGSVSTLKIQRTERGDSAVYLCASATTGYNEQFFGPGTRLTVL.

This clonotype was found once. The chain uses TRBV6-1 and TRBJ2-7; D might be TRBD2 (6 bases). The CDR3 is 13 residues long. V was pared by 10 bases and J by 0 bases, with 13 bases between. Germline CDR1 MNHNS, CDR2 SASEGT. CDR3 bases: TGTGCCACCCTGCGGGGAGACTCCTACGAGCAGTACTTC. This encodes CATLRGDSYEQYF.

Note on this clonotype: A far larger clone differs by one base, so this is likely a read error. The V gene is TRBV6-6, the J gene TRBJ2-7, with a possible D match to TRBD2 (5 bases). The CDR3 extends over 12 amino acids. CDR1 and CDR2 from the germline V gene are MNHNY and SVGAGI (reference sequence). CDR3 sequence reads: CAGSPGAYEQYF. The CDR3 DNA reads as TGTGCCGGCAGCCCCGGGGCCTACGAGCAGTACTTC.

This clonotype was counted ten times or more. The chain is built from TRBV7-9 and TRBJ1-1, with no clear D. The CDR3 runs to 12 residues. Per germline, CDR1 SEHNR and CDR2 FQNEAQ (reference sequence). V was trimmed by 4 bases and J by 0 bases, leaving 3 bases between them. The DNA of the CDR3 is TGTGCCAGCAGCTCCATGAACACTGAAGCTTTCTTT. It is translated as CASSSMNTEAFF.

This sequence joins TRBV5-1 and TRBJ2-2; D is unclear. There are 15 residues in the CDR3. The germline V gene encodes CDR1 SGHRS and CDR2 YFSETQ. Deletions cut 1 base from V and 3 bases from J, with 10 bases between. The CDR3: CASSLLDTHTGELFF. In DNA form, the CDR3 reads TGCGCCAGCAGCTTGCTTGATACCCACACCGGGGAGCTGTTTTTT. Drawing the rest from reference TRBV5-1 and TRBJ2-2, the complete variable domain is KAGVTQTPRYLIKTRGQQVTLSCSPISGHRSVSWYQQTPGQGLQFLFEYFSETQRNKGNFPGRFSGRQFSNSRSEMNVSTLELGDSALYLCASSLLDTHTGELFFGEGSRLTVL.

This clonotype was seen only a few times. The V gene is TRBV27, the J gene TRBJ2-7; 9 nucleotides line up with TRBD2. The CDR3 totals 14 residues. CDR1 and CDR2 from the germline V gene are MNHEY and SMNVEV (reference sequence). With 6 bases clipped from V and 7 bases from J, the junction kept 10 bases outside the gene matches. CDR3 coding DNA: TGTGCCAGCAGGACGCGGACTAGCGTGGGGGAGCAGTACTTC. Translation gives CASRTRTSVGEQYF.

The sample holds a few counts of this clonotype. The genes are TRBV7-9 and TRBJ2-1; 10 bases line up with TRBD1. The V gene's germline CDR1 is SEHNR and CDR2 FQNEAQ (reference sequence). This CDR3 is 15 amino acids long. V was pared by 5 bases and J by 7 bases, with 8 bases of the junction left unmatched. CDR3 DNA: TGTGCCAGCAGCCAGGACAGGGGGTCCTTAAATGAGCAGTTCTTC. Its protein is CASSQDRGSLNEQFF.

This rearrangement joins TRBV6-1 to TRBJ1-5; TRBD1 is a possible D gene (5 bases). This CDR3 has 13 amino acids. From germline, CDR1 is MNHNS and CDR2 SASEGT. The V gene lost 5 bases and the J gene lost 5 bases, with 10 bases spanning the gap. The CDR3 reads CASSTAGDQPQHF. For the CDR3, the DNA is TGTGCCAGCAGTACGGCGGGGGATCAGCCCCAGCATTTT.

This clonotype was found many times. The V gene is TRBV2, the J gene TRBJ2-1; D unresolved. With 4 bases removed from V and 4 bases from J, the gap between germline ends came to 2 bases. Per the germline V gene, CDR1 is SNHLY and CDR2 is FYNNEI. This CDR3 is 11 amino acids long. CDR3 sequence: CASSGYNEQFF. In DNA, the CDR3 is TGTGCCAGCAGTGGGTACAATGAGCAGTTCTTC.

The chain joins TRBV24-1 to TRBJ1-2; D ambiguous. With 5 bases removed from V and 6 bases from J, the gap between germline ends came to 6 bases. The CDR3 is 11 amino acids. Germline V lookup: CDR1 KGHDR, CDR2 SFDVKD. The CDR3 DNA sequence: TGTGCCACCAGTGGGGAACATGGCTACACCTTC. It translates to CATSGEHGYTF.

The chain has TRBV9 and TRBJ1-6, with D unclear. Looked up from germline, CDR1 is SGDLS and CDR2 is YYNGEE. The CDR3 totals 16 residues. With 0 bases removed from V and 7 bases from J, the gap between germline ends came to 14 bases. CDR3 in DNA: TGTGCCAGCAGCGTAGACGGCCGTGGGTGGAATTCACCCCTCCACTTT. Translating gives CASSVDGRGWNSPLHF.

The chain employs TRBV15 and TRBJ1-2, with a tentative D call TRBD1 (5 bases). The CDR3 is 13 amino acids. Between the trimmed V and J ends, which lost 5 bases and 13 bases, there was a span of 20 bases. The germline V gene has CDR1 LNHNV and CDR2 YYDKDF (reference sequence). The CDR3 sequence: CATSGLRVTSTTF. The CDR3 region has the DNA TGTGCCACCAGCGGACTCAGGGTCACGAGTACCACCTTC.

This sequence joins TRBV18 and TRBJ2-3; D call uncertain. CDR3 size: 16 residues. Germline CDR1 KGHSH, CDR2 LQKENI. Trimming took 1 base from V and 0 from J, leaving 11 bases between them. CDR3 in DNA: TGTGCCAGCTCACCACAGGGTCGGGTCAGCACAGATACGCAGTATTTT. This translates into CASSPQGRVSTDTQYF.

The chain joins TRBV6-1 to TRBJ1-5; a weak D match, TRBD1 (5 bases). This CDR3 comprises 14 residues. In germline, CDR1 is MNHNS, CDR2 SASEGT. Deletions cut 4 bases from V and 1 base from J, with 8 bases between. The CDR3 nucleotides read TGTGCCAGCAGTGTGGCAGGGAGCAATCAGCCCCAGCATTTT. This sequence encodes CASSVAGSNQPQHF.

This clonotype has more than one count but fewer than ten. The chain has TRBV12-3 or TRBV12-4 and TRBJ1-5; 7 bases are shared with TRBD1. There are 16 residues in the CDR3. V was pared by 6 bases and J by 0 bases, with 8 bases of the junction left unmatched. The CDR3 is CASRRDRRFSNQPQHF. As DNA, the CDR3 is TGTGCCAGCAGGAGGGACAGACGCTTTAGCAATCAGCCCCAGCATTTT.

This clonotype has a handful of counts. The rearrangement uses TRBV28 and TRBJ2-5; 12 nucleotides align to TRBD1. Germline lookup yields CDR1 MDHEN and CDR2 SYDVKM. Trimming cost V 1 base and J 4 bases; bases outside gene matches: 4. The CDR3 covers 16 residues. CDR3 DNA: TGTGCCAGCAGTTTATCCGGGACAGGGGGCGTAGAGACCCAGTACTTC. Amino acid sequence: CASSLSGTGGVETQYF.

This clonotype showed up just a few times. The chain links TRBV10-3 to TRBJ2-3; 9 bases map to TRBD1. Germline values: CDR1 ENHRY, CDR2 SYGVKD. The J segment lost 5 bases and the V segment lost 10 bases, leaving 10 bases of the junction unmatched. The CDR3 contains 14 residues. The CDR3 reads CATFSGQGIDTQYF. The CDR3 DNA reads as TGTGCCACATTTTCGGGACAGGGAATAGATACGCAGTATTTT.

In this sample, this clonotype turned up a few times. A junction boundary mismatches the germline segment, possibly from a read error. The chain is built from TRBV28 and TRBJ2-3; D might be TRBD2 (5 bases). The CDR3 length is 14 residues. Germline CDR1 reads MDHEN; CDR2 reads SYDVKM. For the CDR3, the DNA is TGTGCTAGCAGTTTCGCTGGAGGTTTAGATACGCAGTATTTT. Its translation: CASSFAGGLDTQYF.

V usage is TRBV14 and J usage is TRBJ1-1, with D possibly being TRBD1 (5 bases). Germline CDR1 is SGHDN and CDR2 is FVKESK. The CDR3 is 12 amino acids. Deletions cut 1 base from V and 11 bases from J, with 11 bases between. The CDR3 bases are TGTGCCAGCAGCCAAGCATCAGGGTCGGCTTTCTTT. It codes for CASSQASGSAFF.

The chain recombines TRBV3-1 with TRBJ2-7; a possible D gene is TRBD2 (5 bases). The tail of the sequence fits TRBJ2-5 better, so the J call may be wrong. This CDR3 region has 14 residues. Germline CDR1 is LGHDT and CDR2 is YNNKEL (reference sequence). The CDR3, as DNA: TGTGCCAGCAGCCATGGCCTTCCCGCGGGGACCCAGTACTTC. Translated: CASSHGLPAGTQYF.

The chain employs TRBV6-5 and TRBJ2-4, with 7 positions matching TRBD1. The CDR3 is made up of 14 amino acids. With V trimmed by 6 bases and J by 7 bases, 9 bases remained unmatched. Germline lookup yields CDR1 MNHEY and CDR2 SVGAGI. The CDR3 DNA follows: TGTGCCAGCAGACCACGACAGGGCCGGAACATTCAGTACTTC. Encoded protein: CASRPRQGRNIQYF.

The sample holds many counts of this clonotype. CDR3 DNA sequence: TGCAGTGCTAGGGGACAGGGTAATCAGCCCCAGCATTTT. Translated: CSARGQGNQPQHF. This chain uses TRBV20-1 with TRBJ1-5; 9 positions agree with TRBD1. This CDR3 comprises 13 residues. Germline-derived CDR1 and CDR2 are DFQATT and SNEGSKA (reference sequence). V shed 3 bases and J 4 bases; nucleotides not matched to a gene: 1.

Many counts were recorded for this clonotype. V usage is TRBV29-1 and J usage is TRBJ2-1; TRBD2 agrees at 14 bases. Germline V gene sequence: CDR1 SQVTM, CDR2 ANQGSEA. There are 17 residues in the CDR3. The junction had 5 bases not matched to a gene; V was cut back by 4 bases and J by 0 bases. The CDR3 is CSVGGLAGVGSYNEQFF. CDR3 DNA: TGCAGCGTTGGGGGACTAGCGGGAGTAGGCTCCTACAATGAGCAGTTCTTC.

Only a few counts were recorded for this clonotype. The rearrangement joins TRBV20-1 to TRBJ1-1, with TRBD1 matching over 7 bases. This CDR3 contains 14 residues. CDR1 is DFQATT, CDR2 SNEGSKA, per germline (reference sequence). J was trimmed by 3 bases and V by 1 base; bases with no gene match: 5. CDR3 sequence reads: CSARGRGPDTEAFF. As DNA, the CDR3 is TGCAGTGCTAGAGGTAGGGGGCCCGACACTGAAGCTTTCTTT.

The chain uses TRBV2 and TRBJ1-2; D is possibly TRBD1 (5 bases). Germline V gene sequence: CDR1 SNHLY, CDR2 FYNNEI. This CDR3 is built from 15 residues. Deletions cut 5 bases from V and 3 bases from J, with 16 bases between. CDR3 loop: CASSILQVLDYGYTF. The CDR3, as DNA: TGTGCCAGCAGTATATTACAGGTCCTGGACTATGGCTACACCTTC.